This TCR beta chain was identified in a study of cytomegalovirus exposure and HLA in healthy donors. Study-wide background: The 120 or so validation repertoires used a platform that matched the one used for the roughly 700 first-cohort repertoires, as a later analysis reported.

Separate from the approximately 670-subject first cohort, the approximately 120-subject validation cohort was the one that the donors belonged to. About this clone itself: Antigen: not known.

Sequenced by immunoSEQ multiplex PCR; TCRdb stores in-frame clones only, minus some. The sample contains around 260,000 clones, roughly 91% of which appear only once. The CDR3 runs to 15 residues. Germline V gene sequence: CDR1 SSHAT, CDR2 FNYEAQ (reference sequence). V lost 5 bases to trimming and J lost 2 bases, with 16 bases between them. Findings of the study overall: The authors enumerated 150 to 200 TCR beta chains as linked to cytomegalovirus.

The chain couples TRBV7-7 to TRBJ2-7; D is possibly TRBD2 (5 bases). This receptor was taken from a woman in her twenties or thirties in good health and CMV-seronegative. The sequenced sample was PBMCs. This CDR3 reads CASSPGLADTYEQYF. CDR3 DNA: TGTGCCAGCAGCCCCGGTCTAGCTGATACCTACGAGCAGTACTTC.